The 5 T cell receptor beta chains below were found in one sample sequenced in a study of metastatic and nonmetastatic thyroid tumors. Thyroid surgery was performed in patients who had received no treatment beforehand. From the PCR reads, TCRdb re-called clones with MiXCR. The repertoire holds under 95,000 clones, with about an eighth as singletons. Sequenced sample: blood. The source of these receptors is a female donor with papillary thyroid cancer or a benign thyroid nodule (not recorded which). Some clones in this sample may be carry-over from other donors' samples.

This clone was found many times. The chain carries TRBV12-3 or TRBV12-4 and TRBJ1-5; D possibly corresponds to TRBD1 (5 bases). V lost 5 bases and J 2 bases, leaving 10 bases between the germline ends. The CDR3 has 14 amino acids. The CDR3 reads CASSLDMGNQPQHF. The CDR3 DNA reads as TGTGCCAGCAGTCTGGACATGGGCAATCAGCCCCAGCATTTT.

This clone was recorded many times. The V gene is TRBV7-2, the J gene TRBJ2-1; the D gene is possibly TRBD1 (6 bases). The CDR3 runs to 16 residues. Germline assignment: CDR1 SGHTA and CDR2 FQGNSA. V lost 4 bases to trimming and J lost 0 bases, with 13 bases between them. CDR3 region: CASSSTGHSSYNEQFF. In DNA, the CDR3 is TGTGCCAGCAGCTCCACAGGGCATAGCTCCTACAATGAGCAGTTCTTC.

The genes are TRBV12-3 or TRBV12-4 and TRBJ2-1, with D tentatively TRBD2 (7 bases). Trimming stripped 5 bases from V and 5 bases from J, with 19 bases between. The CDR3 is made up of 16 amino acids. The DNA of the CDR3 is TGTGCCAGCAGTCCCCTAGGGGGGGCCATCAACAATGAGCAGTTCTTC. Translation: CASSPLGGAINNEQFF.

This clone was seen more than once but under ten times. Germline is not matched at one junction end, which may reflect a read error. Other DNA sequences from this sample encode an identical CDR3 as well. The chain employs TRBV28 and TRBJ1-3; D not resolved. From germline, CDR1 is MDHEN and CDR2 SYDVKM. The CDR3 spans 14 residues. CDR3 amino acids: CASRSGGGGNTIYF. CDR3 DNA: TGTGCCAGTCGAAGCGGTGGTGGTGGAAACACTATATATTTT.

The table lists this clone with many counts. V usage is TRBV19 and J usage is TRBJ2-2; the D is unclear. CDR3 length: 15 residues. Per germline, CDR1 LNHDA and CDR2 SQIVND (reference sequence). With 1 base removed from V and 4 bases from J, the gap between germline ends came to 10 bases. The DNA for the CDR3 is TGTGCCAGTAGTATAGCCGCCAGCACCACCGGGGAGCTGTTTTTT. Translating it yields CASSIAASTTGELFF. The complete variable domain, with remaining parts taken from reference TRBV19 and TRBJ2-2, reads DGGITQSPKYLFRKEGQNVTLSCEQNLNHDAMYWYRQDPGQGLRLIYYSQIVNDFQKGDIAEGYSVSREKKESFPLTVTSAQKNPTAFYLCASSIAASTTGELFFGEGSRLTVL.